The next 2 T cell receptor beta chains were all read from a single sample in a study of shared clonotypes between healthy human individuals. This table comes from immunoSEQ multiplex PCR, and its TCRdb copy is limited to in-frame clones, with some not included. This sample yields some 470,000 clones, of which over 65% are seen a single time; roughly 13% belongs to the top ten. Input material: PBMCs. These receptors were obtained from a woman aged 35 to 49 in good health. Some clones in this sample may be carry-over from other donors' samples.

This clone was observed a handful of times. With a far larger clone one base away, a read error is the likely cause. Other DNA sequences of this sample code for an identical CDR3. DNA of the CDR3: TGCGCCAGCAGCCAAGTGGGTGGCTACGAGCAGTACTTC. It translates to CASSQVGGYEQYF. V is TRBV4-1 and J is TRBJ2-7, with D hard to call. V lost 1 base and J lost 3, with 7 bases in between. The germline CDR1 and CDR2 sequences are MGHRA and YSYEKL. CDR3 size: 13 residues.

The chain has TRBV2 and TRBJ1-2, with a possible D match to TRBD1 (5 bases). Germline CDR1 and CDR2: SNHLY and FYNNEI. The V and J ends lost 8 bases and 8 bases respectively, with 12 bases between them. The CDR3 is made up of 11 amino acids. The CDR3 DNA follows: TGTGCCAGCTCCCCTGGGGGGGGCTACACCTTC. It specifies CASSPGGGYTF.